The rows below give T cell receptor beta chains drawn from one sample of a study of identical twins' blood T cells. TCRdb processed the 5' RACE reads anew with MiXCR; each CDR3 protein has one entry. This repertoire shows a few hundred thousand distinct CDR3 sequences, roughly 31% found once; its top ten account for roughly 5.5%. Material for sequencing was PBMCs. Source of these receptors: a woman aged 18 to 55 in good health. CDR3s leave out the opening cysteine and the closing phenylalanine or tryptophan. Each record gives: CDR3 protein, J gene, V gene, CDR3 length.

ASSKDPGRNTEAF | TRBJ1-1 | TRBV21-1 | 13
SATSTANYGYT | TRBJ1-2 | TRBV20-1 | 11
SADLGGQGNIQY | TRBJ2-4 | TRBV29-1 | 12
ASSYTTVTGDEKLF | TRBJ1-4 | TRBV6-6 | 14
AWSQRGDTEAF | TRBJ1-1 | TRBV30 | 11
ASTGGLAASGELF | TRBJ2-2 | TRBV27 | 13
SVDRGIDNYGYT | TRBJ1-2 | TRBV29-1 | 12
SASTPGNTIY | TRBJ1-3 | TRBV20-1 | 10
SARKGHRNEQY | TRBJ2-7 | TRBV20-1 | 11
TSRTPGQGPD | TRBJ1-5 | TRBV28 | 10
ASRPGIYTEAF | TRBJ1-1 | TRBV12-5 | 11
ATSRGGLFYEQY | TRBJ2-7 | TRBV15 | 12
ASSEGEGETEAF | TRBJ1-1 | TRBV2 | 12
SVVLSSYEQY | TRBJ2-7 | TRBV29-1 | 10
ASSIQRTNQPQH | TRBJ1-5 | TRBV19 | 12
ASSPLGRDTEAF | TRBJ1-1 | TRBV5-6 | 12
ASRGAQRSPLH | TRBJ1-6 | TRBV12-5 | 11
ASRKNPWRGETGNTIY | TRBJ1-3 | TRBV4-1 | 16
ASSSIRLWELGYT | TRBJ1-2 | TRBV11-2 | 13
ASSLGTGPSYEQY | TRBJ2-7 | TRBV7-7 | 13
ASRLSWTANTEAF | TRBJ1-1 | TRBV5-1 | 13
ASSQPRVTTVGQF | TRBJ2-1 | TRBV3-1 | 13
SAIARTFTDTQY | TRBJ2-3 | TRBV20-1 | 12
ASSTDRNTGELF | TRBJ2-2 | TRBV11-2 | 12
ASSALLPEAF | TRBJ1-1 | TRBV9 | 10
ASSVEAMNTEAF | TRBJ1-1 | TRBV9 | 12
ASSVGRQRTEAF | TRBJ1-1 | TRBV2 | 12
ASSTITSGAYNEQY | NA | TRBV9 | 14
ASSLGRGVYEQY | TRBJ2-7 | TRBV11-3 | 12
ASSYLDRPTEAF | TRBJ1-1 | TRBV6-5 | 12
ASSVVGRANTGELF | TRBJ2-2 | TRBV9 | 14
ASSNGLIREAF | TRBJ1-1 | TRBV5-1 | 11
ASSNRQGAKTEAF | TRBJ1-1 | TRBV19 | 13
SAGYRWVEGSNTEAF | TRBJ1-1 | TRBV20-1 | 15
ASRSPPDGYT | TRBJ1-2 | TRBV5-1 | 10
ASSLDGDSNQPQH | TRBJ1-5 | TRBV5-8 | 13
ASSLLLTYEQY | TRBJ2-7 | TRBV7-2 | 11
SVGLAAGSNQPQH | TRBJ1-5 | TRBV29-1 | 13